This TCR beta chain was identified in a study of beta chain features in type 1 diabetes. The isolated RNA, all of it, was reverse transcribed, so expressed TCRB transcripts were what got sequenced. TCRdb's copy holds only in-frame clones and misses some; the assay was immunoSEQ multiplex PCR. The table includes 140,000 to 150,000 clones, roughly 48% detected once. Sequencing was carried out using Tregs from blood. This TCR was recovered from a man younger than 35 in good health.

The CDR3 loop reads CASSLDSSGANVLTF. CDR3 DNA sequence: TGTGCCAGCAGCCTAGACAGCTCTGGGGCCAACGTCCTGACTTTC. The chain combines TRBV5-4 with TRBJ2-6; possibly TRBD1 for D (5 bases). The CDR3 contains 15 residues. The germline CDR1 and CDR2 sequences are SGHNT and YYREEE (reference sequence). The germline V and J ends were trimmed by 4 bases and 0 bases, with 8 bases remaining between them. Drawing the rest from reference TRBV5-4 and TRBJ2-6, the complete variable domain is ETGVTQSPTHLIKTRGQQVTLRCSSQSGHNTVSWYQQALGQGPQFIFQYYREEENGRGNFPPRFSGLQFPNYSSELNVNALELDDSALYLCASSLDSSGANVLTFGAGSRLTVL.